This T cell receptor (beta chain) comes out of a study of blood T cell repertoires in COVID-19. In the study overall: Sites in the United States, Italy and Spain provided acute and convalescent COVID-19 samples.

All enrollees were about 18 to 100 years old and from approximately 25 US areas. Recovered status applied to Cohort 3 donors who had two consecutive negative PCRs. It also applied to those with clearance or with symptom resolution. Method: immunoSEQ multiplex PCR; TCRdb's copy keeps in-frame clones and lacks some. The sample contains hundreds of thousands of clones, around nine tenths of which appear only once. CDR1 is MNHEY, CDR2 SVGEGT, per germline. After removal of 5 bases from V and 5 bases from J, the junction contained 10 bases not matched to a gene. The CDR3 is 16 amino acids. This TCR came from a woman between 50 and 59 years old who had recovered from COVID-19. The rearrangement links TRBV6-2 or TRBV6-3 to TRBJ2-1, with 9 bases fitting TRBD1. Sequenced material: PBMCs or T cells enriched from blood (not recorded which). CDR3 loop: CASSRKTGGVDNEQFF. For the CDR3, the DNA is TGTGCCAGCAGTCGGAAGACAGGGGGTGTGGACAATGAGCAGTTCTTC.